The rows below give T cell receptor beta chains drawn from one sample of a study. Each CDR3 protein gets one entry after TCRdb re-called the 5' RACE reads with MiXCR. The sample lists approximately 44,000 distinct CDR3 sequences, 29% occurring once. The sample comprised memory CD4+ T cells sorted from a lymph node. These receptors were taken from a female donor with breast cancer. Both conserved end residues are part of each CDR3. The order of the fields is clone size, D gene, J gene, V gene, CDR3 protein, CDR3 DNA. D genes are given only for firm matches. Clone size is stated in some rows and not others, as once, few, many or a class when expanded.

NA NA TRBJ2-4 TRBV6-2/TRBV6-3 CASRNGGVAKNIQYF TGTGCCAGCAGGAATGGCGGGGTAGCCAAAAACATTCAGTACTTC
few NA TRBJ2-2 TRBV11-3 CASSLGTRSLATGELFF TGTGCCAGCAGCCTTGGGACAAGGTCCCTAGCTACCGGGGAGCTGTTTTTT
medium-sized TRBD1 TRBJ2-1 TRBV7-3 CASSLIGRGYEQFF TGTGCCAGCAGCTTAATAGGCAGGGGGTATGAGCAGTTCTTC
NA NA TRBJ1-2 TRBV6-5 CTSSPDQWNYGYTF TGTACCAGCAGCCCGGACCAGTGGAACTATGGCTACACCTTC
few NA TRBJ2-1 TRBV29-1 CSYRGSGVINRYEQFF TGCAGCTATAGGGGCAGTGGAGTAATCAATAGGTATGAGCAGTTCTTC
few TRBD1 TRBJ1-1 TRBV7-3 CASSPGTGSTTEAFF TGTGCCAGCAGCCCAGGGACAGGATCTACGACTGAAGCTTTCTTT
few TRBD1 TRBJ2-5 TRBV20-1 CSALTGGQETQYF TGCAGTGCTCTGACAGGGGGCCAAGAGACCCAGTACTTC
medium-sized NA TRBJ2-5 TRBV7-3 CASSLSGQSVETQYF TGTGCCAGCAGCCTTAGCGGTCAGAGCGTGGAGACCCAGTACTTC
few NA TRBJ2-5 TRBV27 CASSLGVTSQETQYF TGTGCCAGCAGTTTAGGCGTCACCTCCCAAGAGACCCAGTACTTC
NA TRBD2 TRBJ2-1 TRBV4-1 CASSLKEGTSGTLGSYNEQFF TGCGCCAGCAGCCTCAAGGAGGGGACTAGCGGGACCCTGGGTTCCTACAATGAGCAGTTCTTC
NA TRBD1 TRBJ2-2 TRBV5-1 CASSFAGQVNTGELFF TGCGCCAGCAGTTTTGCGGGACAGGTTAACACCGGGGAGCTGTTTTTT
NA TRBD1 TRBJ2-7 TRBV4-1 CASSLNDRANYEQYF TGCGCCAGCAGCTTAAACGACAGGGCTAACTACGAGCAGTACTTC
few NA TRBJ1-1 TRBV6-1 CASRTRRVSQNTEAFF TGTGCCAGCAGAACCCGGCGGGTCTCCCAGAACACTGAAGCTTTCTTT
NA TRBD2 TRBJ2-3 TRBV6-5 CASSYRNGLATDTQYF TGTGCCAGCAGTTACCGAAATGGACTAGCCACAGATACGCAGTATTTT
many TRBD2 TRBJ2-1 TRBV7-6 CASSLESGRAVGNEQFF TGTGCCAGCAGCTTGGAGAGCGGGAGGGCTGTGGGGAATGAGCAGTTCTTC
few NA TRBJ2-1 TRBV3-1 CASSSRLDRAQFF TGTGCCAGCAGCTCCCGACTAGATCGAGCGCAGTTCTTC
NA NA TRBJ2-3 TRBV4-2 CASSQDRDTQYF TGTGCCAGCAGCCAAGACCGCGATACGCAGTATTTT
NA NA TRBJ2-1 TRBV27 CASRVAGGEQFF TGTGCCAGCAGGGTGGCTGGCGGTGAGCAGTTCTTC
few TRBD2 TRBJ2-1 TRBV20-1 CSARGGGYNEQFF TGCAGTGCTAGAGGGGGGGGGTACAATGAGCAGTTCTTC
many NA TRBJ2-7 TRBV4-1 CASSLQTITGSSYEQYF TGCGCCAGCAGCCTCCAGACAATAACAGGGAGCTCCTACGAGCAGTACTTC
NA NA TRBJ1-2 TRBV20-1 CSARGRITSANYGYTF TGCAGTGCTAGGGGCAGAATAACCTCAGCTAACTATGGCTACACCTTC
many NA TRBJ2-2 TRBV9 CASSVSPGELFF TGTGCCAGCAGCGTATCCCCCGGGGAGCTGTTTTTT
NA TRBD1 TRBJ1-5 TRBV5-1 CASSTGDSRNQPQHF TGCGCCAGCAGCACAGGGGACAGCCGCAATCAGCCCCAGCATTTT
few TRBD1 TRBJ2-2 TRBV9 CASSVGQVGTGELFF TGTGCCAGCAGCGTCGGACAGGTCGGCACCGGGGAGCTGTTTTTT
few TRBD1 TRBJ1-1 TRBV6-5 CASSDEGAPPEAFF TGTGCCAGCAGTGATGAGGGGGCCCCTCCTGAAGCTTTCTTT
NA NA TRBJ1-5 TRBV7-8 CASSLGPNQPQHF TGTGCCAGCAGCTTAGGTCCCAATCAGCCCCAGCATTTT
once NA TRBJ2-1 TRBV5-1 CASSHGTANNEQFF TGCGCCAGCAGTCACGGGACTGCAAACAATGAGCAGTTCTTC
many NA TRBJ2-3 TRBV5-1 CASSLAADTQYF TGCGCCAGCAGCTTGGCTGCGGATACGCAGTATTTT
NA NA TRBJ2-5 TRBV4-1 CASSQDVTQETQYF TGCGCCAGCAGCCAAGACGTGACCCAAGAGACCCAGTACTTC
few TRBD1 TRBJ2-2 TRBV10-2 CASSRTGAAGELFF TGCGCCAGCTCTCGGACAGGGGCGGCCGGGGAGCTGTTTTTT
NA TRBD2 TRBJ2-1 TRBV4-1 CASSQEEGTMAFGSYNEQFF TGCGCCAGCAGCCAAGAAGAGGGGACTATGGCCTTTGGGTCCTACAATGAGCAGTTCTTC
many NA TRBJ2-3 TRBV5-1 CASRSTDTQYF TGCGCCAGCAGAAGCACAGATACGCAGTATTTT
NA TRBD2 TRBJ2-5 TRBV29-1 CSFWERLAGWAETQYF TGCAGCTTCTGGGAGCGACTAGCGGGCTGGGCAGAGACCCAGTACTTC
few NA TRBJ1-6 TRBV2 CASLLQGAYTNSPLHF TGTGCCAGCCTACTACAGGGAGCCTACACCAATTCACCCCTCCACTTT
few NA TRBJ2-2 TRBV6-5 CASSYARTGELFF TGTGCCAGCAGTTACGCCCGCACCGGGGAGCTGTTTTTT
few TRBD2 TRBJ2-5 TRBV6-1 CASRPGLQYQETQYF TGTGCCAGCAGGCCGGGACTACAGTACCAAGAGACCCAGTACTTC
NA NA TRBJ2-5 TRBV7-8 CASSSSPGQGTQYF TGTGCCAGCAGCTCCTCACCGGGCCAAGGGACCCAGTACTTC
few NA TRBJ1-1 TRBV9 CASSVGITGNTEAFF TGTGCCAGCAGCGTGGGCATCACAGGGAACACTGAAGCTTTCTTT
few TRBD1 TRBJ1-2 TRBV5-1 CASSQRTGRYYGYTF TGCGCCAGCAGCCAACGGACAGGGAGGTACTATGGCTACACCTTC